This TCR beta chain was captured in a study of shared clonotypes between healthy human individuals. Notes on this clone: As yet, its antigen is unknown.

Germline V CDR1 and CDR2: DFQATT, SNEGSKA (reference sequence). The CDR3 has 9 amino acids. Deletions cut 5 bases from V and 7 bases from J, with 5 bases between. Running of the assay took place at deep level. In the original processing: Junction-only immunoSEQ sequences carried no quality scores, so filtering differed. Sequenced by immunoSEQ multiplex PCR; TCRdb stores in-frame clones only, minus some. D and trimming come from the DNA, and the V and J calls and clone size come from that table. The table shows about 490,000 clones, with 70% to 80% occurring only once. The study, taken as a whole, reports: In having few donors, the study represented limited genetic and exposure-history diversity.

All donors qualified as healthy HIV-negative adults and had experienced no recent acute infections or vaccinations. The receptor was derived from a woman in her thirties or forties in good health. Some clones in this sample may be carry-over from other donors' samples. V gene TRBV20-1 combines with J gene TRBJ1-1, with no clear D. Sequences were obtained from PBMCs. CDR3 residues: CSAWGEAFF. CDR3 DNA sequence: TGCAGTGCTTGGGGTGAAGCTTTCTTT.